The next 3 T cell receptor beta chains were all read from a single sample in a study of identical twins. Each CDR3 protein is one row after TCRdb ran MiXCR on the 5' RACE reads. The table shows 600,000 to 800,000 distinct CDR3 sequences, with approximately 21% occurring only once. These same records also appear under a second study, on T cells expressing NK-cell markers.

The sequenced sample was PBMCs. The receptors shown here come from a woman aged 18-30 years in good health.

This clonotype turned up a few times. The CDR3 loop is CSVEGKSYEQFF. The CDR3 DNA follows: TGCAGCGTTGAAGGAAAGTCTTATGAGCAGTTCTTC. The rearrangement uses TRBV29-1 and TRBJ2-1, with D unresolved. The germline V gene has CDR1 SQVTM and CDR2 ANQGSEA. The CDR3 length is 12 residues. The ends were cut back, 1 base at V and 8 bases at J, with 9 bases in the middle.

This clonotype was counted at least ten times. V gene TRBV11-2 combines with J gene TRBJ2-3; the match to TRBD2 covers 10 bases. Losses at the gene ends were 2 bases for V and 5 bases for J; bases not matched to a gene: 13. This CDR3 contains 18 residues. Germline values: CDR1 SGHAT, CDR2 FQNNGV. In DNA, the CDR3 is TGTGCCAGCAGCTTATCCATAGCGGGAGGCTTTAAGGGAGATACGCAGTATTTT. This encodes CASSLSIAGGFKGDTQYF.

The V gene is TRBV13, the J gene TRBJ2-3, with 12 bases aligning to TRBD2. Trimming removed 3 bases from V and 5 bases from J; junction bases left unmatched: 6. The CDR3 has 16 residues. Germline-derived CDR1 and CDR2 are PRHDT and FYEKMQ (reference sequence). The CDR3 region is CASSFRTSGAGDTQYF. The CDR3 DNA follows: TGTGCCAGCAGCTTCCGGACTAGCGGGGCTGGAGATACGCAGTATTTT.